What follows are 12 T cell receptor beta chains derived from one specimen sequenced in a study of PD-1 blockade in classical Hodgkin lymphoma. Generated by immunoSEQ multiplex PCR, the TCRdb table keeps only in-frame clones and is missing some. The sample yields under 75,000 clones, around 90% seen once. Each patient's relapse followed autologous stem cell transplantation, and brentuximab vedotin exposure varied. The input for sequencing was peripheral blood mononuclear cells (PBMCs), taken before the second cycle of nivolumab. The origin of the receptors is a human donor with classical Hodgkin lymphoma.

The chain is built from TRBV6-5 and TRBJ2-7; D possibly corresponds to TRBD1 (6 bases). The germline gives CDR1 MNHEY, CDR2 SVGAGI. Trimming left V 6 bases short and J 2 bases short, with 11 bases between. This CDR3 spans 13 amino acids. The CDR3 nucleotides read TGTGCCAGCAGACGACAGGCTGCCTACGAGCAGTACTTC. This gives the protein CASRRQAAYEQYF.

The rearrangement joins TRBV5-1 to TRBJ2-3, with 10 nucleotides matching TRBD1. The CDR3 extends over 16 amino acids. The V and J ends lost 2 bases and 4 bases, in that order; junction bases with no gene match: 7. The germline V gene has CDR1 SGHRS and CDR2 YFSETQ. CDR3 coding DNA: TGCGCCAGCAGCTTACCGGGACAGGGGCCCGCAGATACGCAGTATTTT. This sequence encodes CASSLPGQGPADTQYF.

The chain combines TRBV18 with TRBJ2-2, with D perhaps TRBD1 (5 bases). The V end was cut by 3 bases, the J end by 7 bases, with 9 bases between. Germline CDR1 reads KGHSH; CDR2 reads LQKENI. CDR3 length: 13 amino acids. DNA for the CDR3: TGTGCCAGCTCACCTCAGGGCGGCGGGGAGCTGTTTTTT. This encodes CASSPQGGGELFF.

The rearrangement links TRBV6-4 to TRBJ1-1; D may be TRBD1 (6 bases). Germline lookup yields CDR1 MRHNA and CDR2 SNTAGT. The CDR3 covers 13 residues. Trimming removed 4 bases at V and 6 bases at J, with 12 bases between. The CDR3 coding sequence is TGTGCCAGCAGTGTGGGGGAGGGGGCTGAAGCTTTCTTT. Translated, it gives CASSVGEGAEAFF.

The V and J genes are TRBV9 and TRBJ1-1; D is ambiguous. The CDR3 is 12 amino acids. V dropped 7 bases and J dropped 1 base, with 8 bases sitting between them. Germline V CDR1 and CDR2: SGDLS, YYNGEE. This CDR3 reads CASGTGNTEAFF. CDR3 DNA: TGTGCCAGCGGCACGGGGAACACTGAAGCTTTCTTT.

V and J are TRBV2 and TRBJ2-7; D gene unclear. CDR1 is SNHLY and CDR2 is FYNNEI in the germline V gene. V was clipped by 6 bases and J by 1 base, with 10 bases between them. The CDR3 runs to 13 residues. The DNA for the CDR3 is TGTGCCAGCAGATTAGCTACATCCTACGAGCAGTACTTC. Translating it yields CASRLATSYEQYF.

J is TRBJ2-7 and V is TRBV7-8; maybe TRBD1 (5 bases). Looked up from germline, CDR1 is SGHVS and CDR2 is FQNEAQ. Trimming took 0 bases from V and 5 from J, leaving 11 bases between them. The CDR3 is 14 amino acids. CDR3 sequence: CASSLAQAGNEQYF. The CDR3 DNA is TGTGCCAGCAGCTTAGCACAGGCAGGGAACGAGCAGTACTTC.

V gene TRBV27 combines with J gene TRBJ1-2; TRBD1 aligns across 7 bases. There are 15 residues in the CDR3. Germline V gene data show CDR1 as MNHEY and CDR2 as SMNVEV (reference sequence). The junction had 7 bases not matched to a gene; V was cut back by 1 base and J by 5 bases. CDR3 DNA: TGTGCCAGCAGTTTATTTCCCGGGACAGTTTATGGCTACACCTTC. Translation gives CASSLFPGTVYGYTF.

The chain uses TRBV5-1 and TRBJ1-3; D is unclear. The CDR3 is made up of 15 amino acids. From germline, CDR1 is SGHRS and CDR2 YFSETQ. Trimming removed 0 bases at V and 0 bases at J, with 7 bases between. CDR3 protein: CASSLVFSSGNTIYF. The CDR3 bases are TGCGCCAGCAGCTTGGTTTTCAGCTCTGGAAACACCATATATTTT.

This chain uses TRBV6-6 with TRBJ1-4; D not certain. Per the germline V gene, CDR1 is MNHNY and CDR2 is SVGAGI (reference sequence). The V end lost 7 bases, the J end lost 10 bases, and 13 bases lay between the germline ends. The CDR3 length is 12 residues. The CDR3 sequence is CASNSETIKLFF. DNA of the CDR3: TGTGCCAGCAACTCGGAGACAATAAAACTGTTTTTT.

J is TRBJ1-2 and V is TRBV2; D not resolved. V gave up 0 bases and J gave up 8 bases, with 16 bases separating them. The germline gives CDR1 SNHLY, CDR2 FYNNEI. CDR3 size: 15 residues. This CDR3 reads CASSEARLPQGGYTF. CDR3 bases: TGTGCCAGCAGTGAAGCGCGGCTACCCCAAGGAGGCTACACCTTC.

The chain carries TRBV28 and TRBJ2-5; no reliable D call. The CDR3 runs to 11 residues. Germline V CDR1 and CDR2: MDHEN, SYDVKM. Trimming pared 11 bases from V and 4 bases from J, leaving 11 bases between. DNA for the CDR3: TGTGCCTCCGGGCGCAGAGAGACCCAGTACTTC. Residues: CASGRRETQYF.